The 12 T cell receptor beta chains presented below share a single source sample, sequenced in a study of shared clonotypes between healthy human individuals. Assay: immunoSEQ multiplex PCR; the TCRdb copy retains only in-frame clones and omits some. The sample contains some 1.5 million clones, 98% of which appear only once. Input material: naive CD4+ T cells sorted from blood. Subset indicated: CD45RA+ positively selected. Source of these receptors: a young man in good health.

This clone was recorded only once. At the DNA level, this CDR3 is encoded by other sequences in the same sample as well. This chain joins TRBV18 and TRBJ2-7; D unresolved. CDR3 length: 12 residues. The V gene lost 6 bases and the J gene lost 0 bases, with 6 bases spanning the gap. CDR1 and CDR2 from the germline V gene are KGHSH and LQKENI. The CDR3 reads CASSPGSYEQYF. DNA of the CDR3: TGTGCCAGCTCCCCAGGCTCCTACGAGCAGTACTTC.

This rearrangement joins TRBV4-3 to TRBJ2-5; 7 positions match TRBD1. The CDR3 runs 16 residues. V shed 0 bases and J 7 bases; nucleotides not matched to a gene: 11. The germline gives CDR1 LGHNA, CDR2 YSLEER. CDR3 in amino acids: CASSQESTGTFGTQYF. In DNA form, the CDR3 reads TGCGCCAGCAGCCAAGAATCGACAGGGACCTTCGGGACCCAGTACTTC.

This clone has a single count. The chain uses TRBV14 and TRBJ2-1; 9 bases are a match to TRBD2. The germline CDR1 and CDR2 sequences are SGHDN and FVKESK. The CDR3 sequence is 16 residues long. V was clipped by 3 bases and J by 4 bases; unmatched bases: 7. The CDR3 protein is CASSHPRLAAYNEQFF. DNA for the CDR3: TGTGCCAGCAGCCACCCAAGACTAGCGGCGTACAATGAGCAGTTCTTC.

The CDR3 loop reads CASSQDGPNQPQHF. For the CDR3, the DNA is TGCGCCAGCAGCCAAGATGGGCCGAATCAGCCCCAGCATTTT. The chain has TRBV4-1 and TRBJ1-5; D is uncertain. The CDR3 has 14 residues. Germline loops: CDR1 MGHRA, CDR2 YSYEKL. V was clipped by 0 bases and J by 4 bases, with 7 bases between them.

V usage is TRBV29-1 and J usage is TRBJ2-1; either TRBD1 or TRBD2 may supply D (5 bases each). V was cut by 2 bases and J by 7 bases, with 12 bases left in between. This CDR3 region has 13 residues. The germline CDR1 and CDR2 sequences are SQVTM and ANQGSEA. CDR3 DNA: TGCAGCGTTGAACACCGGGGCAAAAATGAGCAGTTCTTC. This gives the protein CSVEHRGKNEQFF.

The chain uses TRBV28 and TRBJ2-1; no clear D gene. The CDR3 totals 14 residues. Germline V CDR1 and CDR2: MDHEN, SYDVKM. V lost 3 bases and J lost 4, with 10 bases in between. The CDR3 loop is CASSFLSLYNEQFF. CDR3 sequence (DNA): TGTGCCAGCAGTTTCCTAAGCCTATACAATGAGCAGTTCTTC.

The chain has TRBV30 and TRBJ1-2, with 10 nucleotides matching TRBD1. The CDR3 spans 19 residues. Germline V lookup: CDR1 GTSNPN, CDR2 SVGIG (reference sequence). The V and J ends lost 3 bases and 4 bases, in that order; junction bases with no gene match: 20. This CDR3 is CAWSAPPGTGAGGLYGYTF. The CDR3 region has the DNA TGTGCCTGGAGCGCCCCCCCCGGGACAGGGGCGGGCGGGCTCTATGGCTACACCTTC. The full variable domain, with the rest looked up from reference TRBV30 and TRBJ1-2, is SQTIHQWPATLVQPVGSPLSLECTVEGTSNPNLYWYRQAAGRGLQLLFYSVGIGQISSEVPQNLSASRPQDRQFILSSKKLLLSDSGFYLCAWSAPPGTGAGGLYGYTFGSGTRLTVV.

V is TRBV7-6 and J is TRBJ2-7; 8 bases are shared with TRBD1. V lost 0 bases to trimming and J lost 1 base; unmatched junction nucleotides: 8. In germline, CDR1 is SGHVS, CDR2 FNYEAQ. The CDR3 covers 17 residues. DNA of the CDR3: TGTGCCAGCAGCTTAGCGAGAACAGGGGGTGCTTCCTACGAGCAGTACTTC. Translation: CASSLARTGGASYEQYF. Filled out from reference TRBV7-6 and TRBJ2-7, the complete variable domain reads GAGVSQSPRYKVTKRGQDVALRCDPISGHVSLYWYRQALGQGPEFLTYFNYEAQQDKSGLPNDRFSAERPEGSISTLTIQRTEQRDSAMYRCASSLARTGGASYEQYFGPGTRLTVT.

This chain joins TRBV4-1 and TRBJ2-5; TRBD2 matches 14 bases. CDR1 and CDR2 (germline): MGHRA, YSYEKL. V shed 4 bases and J 5 bases; nucleotides not matched to a gene: 3. The CDR3 length is 15 residues. The CDR3 coding sequence is TGCGCCAGCAGCCGTGGGACTAGCGGGAGTGAGACCCAGTACTTC. It specifies CASSRGTSGSETQYF.

In regard to this clone: The germline gene is not matched at one end of the junction; a read error may be the cause. The chain joins TRBV11-2 to TRBJ2-7; D possibly corresponds to TRBD2 (6 bases). CDR3 size: 13 residues. Germline-derived CDR1 and CDR2 are SGHAT and FQNNGV. As DNA, the CDR3 is TGTGCCAGCAGCTTAGATTTGGATAGTGGGAGGAGATTC. Translation gives CASSLDLDSGRRF.

J is TRBJ1-1 and V is TRBV10-2; 7 positions match TRBD1. V was pared by 8 bases and J by 8 bases, with 5 bases of the junction left unmatched. CDR1 is WSHSY, CDR2 SAAADI, per germline. The CDR3 contains 11 residues. The CDR3 nucleotides read TGCGCCAGCGGGGACAGCCAAGAAGCTTTCTTT. Translating it yields CASGDSQEAFF.

The chain has TRBV10-3 and TRBJ2-7; a possible D gene is TRBD2 (5 bases). The germline gives CDR1 ENHRY, CDR2 SYGVKD. Deletions cut 7 bases from V and 2 bases from J, with 18 bases between. The CDR3 extends over 15 amino acids. The CDR3, as DNA: TGTGCCATCACGGGCGGTCGAAACGGGACCTACGAGCAGTACTTC. It is translated as CAITGGRNGTYEQYF.